What follows are 16 T cell receptor beta chains derived from one specimen sequenced in a study of cytomegalovirus exposure and HLA in healthy donors. Primers included in the PCR were 60 Vbeta and 13 Jbeta primers. Produced via immunoSEQ multiplex PCR; TCRdb's table is partial and in-frame only. The top ten hold around 5% of the sample, which has 150,000 to 200,000 clones, roughly 80% seen once. The specimen was PBMCs. The receptor source for this set is a young man in good health and CMV-seronegative.

A single count supports this clone. This chain connects TRBV10-1 to TRBJ2-2; D is perhaps TRBD2 (5 bases). Trimming left V 2 bases short and J 4 bases short, with 14 bases between. The CDR3 is 16 residues long. Germline-derived CDR1 and CDR2 are WNHNN and SYGVQD (reference sequence). DNA of the CDR3: TGCGCCAGCAGTGAGGGACGGGGAGTACCCACCGGGGAGCTGTTTTTT. Amino acid sequence: CASSEGRGVPTGELFF.

This chain connects TRBV29-1 to TRBJ1-2; no reliable D call. V was trimmed by 0 bases and J by 4 bases, leaving 15 bases between them. The CDR3 is made up of 15 amino acids. The V gene's germline CDR1 is SQVTM and CDR2 ANQGSEA. The CDR3, as DNA: TGCAGCGTTGAAGATCAACAAAGAGGAAGCTATGGCTACACCTTC. This encodes CSVEDQQRGSYGYTF. The full variable domain, completed using reference TRBV29-1 and TRBJ1-2, is SAVISQKPSRDICQRGTSLTIQCQVDSQVTMMFWYRQQPGQSLTLIATANQGSEATYESGFVIDKFPISRPNLTFSTLTVSNMSPEDSSIYLCSVEDQQRGSYGYTFGSGTRLTVV.

The table lists this clone with a few counts. The V call is TRBV4-3, the J call TRBJ2-1; a possible D gene is TRBD2 (6 bases). Germline V gene lookup returns CDR1 LGHNA and CDR2 YSLEER. The CDR3 runs 15 residues. The V and J ends lost 0 bases and 3 bases respectively, with 9 bases between them. Here the CDR3 DNA reads TGCGCCAGCAGCCAAGATATGGAGGGCTACAATGAGCAGTTCTTC. As protein: CASSQDMEGYNEQFF.

The chain carries TRBV5-1 and TRBJ2-5; D may be TRBD2 (6 bases). The CDR3 runs 14 residues. Germline CDR1 is SGHRS and CDR2 is YFSETQ. Trimming cost V 0 bases and J 4 bases, with 10 bases left between them. The CDR3 is CASSLGVGGETQYF. CDR3 nucleotides: TGCGCCAGCAGCTTGGGGGTGGGAGGAGAGACCCAGTACTTC.

The V call is TRBV11-2, the J call TRBJ2-5; TRBD1 agrees at 7 bases. Trimming cost V 1 base and J 1 base; bases outside gene matches: 3. In germline, CDR1 is SGHAT, CDR2 FQNNGV. The CDR3 totals 15 residues. CDR3 amino acids: CASSLVGQLQETQYF. CDR3 sequence (DNA): TGTGCCAGCAGCTTAGTGGGACAGCTCCAAGAGACCCAGTACTTC.

The chain combines TRBV6-1 with TRBJ1-1; D is uncertain. This CDR3 region has 13 residues. Trimming shortened V by 6 bases and J by 1 base, and 9 bases separated the two germline ends. Germline-derived CDR1 and CDR2 are MNHNS and SASEGT. The DNA for the CDR3 is TGTGCCAGCAGCCTAGACGAGAACACTGAAGCTTTCTTT. Translation: CASSLDENTEAFF.

The chain recombines TRBV28 with TRBJ1-5, with D maybe TRBD1 (5 bases). Germline V gene data show CDR1 as MDHEN and CDR2 as SYDVKM. With 3 bases removed from V and 1 base from J, the gap between germline ends came to 13 bases. The CDR3 covers 16 residues. The CDR3 loop is CASSLLRAGSNQPQHF. In DNA form, the CDR3 reads TGTGCCAGCAGTTTGCTCAGGGCGGGGAGCAATCAGCCCCAGCATTTT.

The chain employs TRBV7-9 and TRBJ2-1, with TRBD2 matching 10 bases. The CDR3 spans 18 residues. In germline, CDR1 is SEHNR, CDR2 FQNEAQ (reference sequence). J lost 5 bases, V lost 1 base, and 11 bases had no gene match. CDR3 sequence: CASSLVGSGRPMNNEQFF. In nucleotides, the CDR3 is TGTGCCAGCAGCTTAGTTGGTAGCGGGAGGCCAATGAACAATGAGCAGTTCTTC.

The chain uses TRBV5-4 and TRBJ1-6; D may be TRBD1 (6 bases). Germline V lookup: CDR1 SGHNT, CDR2 YYREEE (reference sequence). Deletions cut 2 bases from V and 9 bases from J, with 12 bases between. The CDR3 is 14 amino acids. The CDR3 loop is CASSFRGGGSPLHF. Here the CDR3 DNA reads TGTGCCAGCAGCTTCCGGGGGGGCGGTTCACCCCTCCACTTT.

The sample holds one count of this clone. The V call is TRBV30, the J call TRBJ1-1, with TRBD1 matching over 9 bases. The germline CDR1 and CDR2 sequences are GTSNPN and SVGIG (reference sequence). The CDR3 runs to 19 residues. V shed 0 bases and J 1 base; nucleotides not matched to a gene: 15. CDR3 residues: CAWSVRRTGTGKGNTEAFF. CDR3 nucleotide sequence: TGTGCCTGGAGTGTACGTCGAACCGGGACAGGGAAGGGGAACACTGAAGCTTTCTTT.

V gene TRBV5-1 combines with J gene TRBJ1-4, with 8 bases fitting TRBD1. This CDR3 is 17 amino acids long. Germline lookup yields CDR1 SGHRS and CDR2 YFSETQ. After removal of 3 bases from V and 6 bases from J, the junction contained 13 bases not matched to a gene. Here the CDR3 reads CASSYTGTGPSDEKLFF. The CDR3 bases are TGCGCCAGCAGCTACACCGGGACAGGTCCCTCGGATGAAAAACTGTTTTTT.

The genes are TRBV5-1 and TRBJ1-1; D unclear. Germline V gene data show CDR1 as SGHRS and CDR2 as YFSETQ. CDR3 length: 15 residues. With 5 bases removed from V and 0 bases from J, the gap between germline ends came to 14 bases. For the CDR3, the DNA is TGCGCCAGCAGTCCCCAATCAGTGATGAACACTGAAGCTTTCTTT. It is translated as CASSPQSVMNTEAFF.

This clone was found once. This rearrangement joins TRBV18 to TRBJ2-5; 8 positions agree with TRBD1. The closer fit of TRBJ2-7 to the DNA end suggests the J call may be wrong. Per the germline V gene, CDR1 is KGHSH and CDR2 is LQKENI. The CDR3 is made up of 14 amino acids. CDR3 in DNA: TGTGCCAGCTCAACAACCGGACAGGGCTACGAGCAGTACTTC. Translated: CASSTTGQGYEQYF.

This clone was counted between two and nine times. The rearrangement uses TRBV7-2 and TRBJ2-1; a possible D gene is TRBD1 (5 bases). The CDR3 runs 14 residues. With 1 base removed from V and 6 bases from J, the gap between germline ends came to 10 bases. Germline values: CDR1 SGHTA, CDR2 FQGNSA. As DNA, the CDR3 is TGTGCCAGCAGCTTAGACCCAGGGTCCAATGAGCAGTTCTTC. Its translation is CASSLDPGSNEQFF.

V gene TRBV7-9 combines with J gene TRBJ2-1, with D perhaps matching TRBD2 (6 bases). Germline CDR1 SEHNR, CDR2 FQNEAQ (reference sequence). The CDR3 consists of 14 residues. The V gene lost 0 bases and the J gene lost 4 bases, with 7 bases spanning the gap. CDR3 region: CASSLAAGYNEQFF. For the CDR3, the DNA is TGTGCCAGCAGCTTAGCGGCGGGGTACAATGAGCAGTTCTTC.

This chain links TRBV11-2 with TRBJ2-3; 9 nucleotides line up with TRBD1. The CDR3 contains 15 residues. The ends lost 3 bases at V and 2 bases at J; junction bases unmatched: 3. CDR1 SGHAT and CDR2 FQNNGV come from the germline V gene. The CDR3 is CASSFGTGTTDTQYF. The CDR3 bases are TGTGCCAGCAGCTTTGGGACAGGGACCACAGATACGCAGTATTTT.